The 20 T cell receptor beta chains below come from one sample, sequenced in a study of T cell responses to AZD1222 COVID-19 vaccine. Sequencing was performed with immunoSEQ multiplex PCR; in TCRdb, only in-frame clones are kept and a portion is missing. The sample lists 100,000 to 150,000 clones; around nine tenths were seen once. The sequencing used peripheral blood, collected on day 0 of AZD1222 vaccination. Receptors originate from an adult in good health.

The J gene is TRBJ2-1, the V gene TRBV25-1; D ambiguous. This CDR3 contains 11 residues. Germline V gene lookup returns CDR1 MGHDK and CDR2 SYGVNS. V lost 1 base to trimming and J lost 10 bases, with 5 bases between them. CDR3 nucleotide sequence: TGTGCCAGCAGTGAATCGGTCGAGCAGTTCTTC. This encodes CASSESVEQFF.

The V gene is TRBV10-3, the J gene TRBJ2-2, with TRBD2 as a possible D gene (6 bases). Trimming left V 10 bases short and J 0 bases short, with 12 bases between. From germline, CDR1 is ENHRY and CDR2 SYGVKD. This CDR3 has 14 amino acids. The CDR3 region has the DNA TGTGCCACCGAGCGGGTATCGAACACCGGGGAGCTGTTTTTT. Amino acid sequence: CATERVSNTGELFF.

The genes are TRBV7-2 and TRBJ1-5; weak D call: TRBD1 (5 bases). The V gene's germline CDR1 is SGHTA and CDR2 FQGNSA. The CDR3 consists of 14 residues. Trimming took off 1 base at V and 4 bases at J, with 8 bases between the two ends. CDR3 nucleotides: TGTGCCAGCAGCTTAGATGCAGGGAATCAGCCCCAGCATTTT. Residues: CASSLDAGNQPQHF.

A word on this clone: The same CDR3 arises from other DNA sequences in this sample as well. The chain joins TRBV6-5 to TRBJ1-2; 9 bases align to TRBD1. Germline CDR1 and CDR2: MNHEY and SVGAGI. This CDR3 comprises 15 residues. V gave up 2 bases and J gave up 4 bases; unmatched junction bases: 5. The CDR3 DNA follows: TGTGCCAGCAGTTACCCGACAGGGGGTGGCTATGGCTACACCTTC. Translation: CASSYPTGGGYGYTF.

The V and J genes are TRBV9 and TRBJ2-3, with TRBD2 matching over 11 bases. Trimming cost V 0 bases and J 3 bases; bases outside gene matches: 6. Germline V CDR1 and CDR2: SGDLS, YYNGEE. The CDR3 covers 17 residues. Written as DNA, the CDR3 is TGTGCCAGCAGCGTAGACCCCTCTAGCGGGGGGACAGATACGCAGTATTTT. Its protein is CASSVDPSSGGTDTQYF.

The J gene is TRBJ1-4, the V gene TRBV30; D gene ambiguous. V was clipped by 1 base and J by 6 bases, with 3 bases between them. The germline gives CDR1 GTSNPN, CDR2 SVGIG (reference sequence). The CDR3 spans 11 residues. CDR3 sequence reads: CAWSDHEKLFF. DNA for the CDR3: TGTGCCTGGAGTGATCATGAAAAACTGTTTTTT. The full variable domain, with the rest looked up from reference TRBV30 and TRBJ1-4, is SQTIHQWPATLVQPVGSPLSLECTVEGTSNPNLYWYRQAAGRGLQLLFYSVGIGQISSEVPQNLSASRPQDRQFILSSKKLLLSDSGFYLCAWSDHEKLFFGSGTQLSVL.

This rearrangement joins TRBV5-6 to TRBJ1-3; TRBD1 might be the D (6 bases). There are 15 residues in the CDR3. Trimming stripped 4 bases from V and 4 bases from J, with 15 bases between. Looked up from germline, CDR1 is SGHDT and CDR2 is YYEEEE. CDR3 DNA: TGTGCCAGCAGCACCTACGGGGGGGCCGGAAACACCATATATTTT. Translated, it gives CASSTYGGAGNTIYF.

This rearrangement joins TRBV7-9 to TRBJ1-1; 10 nucleotides agree with TRBD1. Germline values: CDR1 SEHNR, CDR2 FQNEAQ (reference sequence). V gave up 6 bases and J gave up 5 bases; unmatched junction bases: 6. This CDR3 has 14 residues. The CDR3 reads CASRPGQGGTEAFF. CDR3 coding DNA: TGTGCCAGCAGGCCTGGACAGGGGGGGACTGAAGCTTTCTTT.

This sequence joins TRBV3-1 (or the pseudogene TRBV3-2) and TRBJ2-3, with D hard to call. The CDR3 contains 12 residues. V lost 7 bases to trimming and J lost 8 bases, with 13 bases between them. The germline CDR1 and CDR2 sequences are LGHDT and YNNKEL (reference sequence). The CDR3: CASITAVATQYF. CDR3 sequence (DNA): TGTGCCAGCATCACCGCAGTGGCTACGCAGTATTTT.

This clone was counted a single time. The chain carries TRBV12-5 and TRBJ1-1, with D possibly being TRBD1 (5 bases). Germline-derived CDR1 and CDR2 are LGHNT and FRNRAP. This CDR3 is 14 amino acids long. The V end was cut by 6 bases, the J end by 1 base, with 12 bases between. CDR3 DNA sequence: TGTGCTAGTGGCCCTCTGGGGGGGAACACTGAAGCTTTCTTT. Amino acids: CASGPLGGNTEAFF.

The V and J genes are TRBV4-3 and TRBJ2-5, with 16 bases identical to TRBD2. There are 17 residues in the CDR3. The V segment lost 3 bases and the J segment 5 bases; nucleotides outside the gene matches: 6. Germline V CDR1 and CDR2: LGHNA, YSLEER. CDR3 coding DNA: TGCGCCAGCAGCCATGGGACTAGCGGGAGGGATCGGGAGACCCAGTACTTC. The encoded protein is CASSHGTSGRDRETQYF.

This clone was seen once. The CDR3 protein is CATSDSQGAGNEQFF. The CDR3 coding sequence is TGTGCCACCAGTGATAGTCAGGGGGCAGGAAATGAGCAGTTCTTC. V gene TRBV24-1 combines with J gene TRBJ2-1, with 8 positions matching TRBD1. The CDR3 is made up of 15 amino acids. The junction had 7 bases not matched to a gene; V was cut back by 3 bases and J by 7 bases. The germline CDR1 and CDR2 sequences are KGHDR and SFDVKD.

This clone was seen a few times. The chain has TRBV9 and TRBJ2-7; tentatively, D is TRBD1 or TRBD2 (5 bases each). The CDR3 sequence is 15 residues long. Germline V gene lookup returns CDR1 SGDLS and CDR2 YYNGEE. V was trimmed by 3 bases and J by 4 bases, leaving 17 bases between them. The CDR3 here is CASSAQPGRTYEQYF. The CDR3 DNA reads TGTGCCAGCAGCGCTCAACCGGGACGGACTTACGAGCAGTACTTC.

J is TRBJ1-5 and V is TRBV5-8; possibly TRBD1 for D (6 bases). This CDR3 comprises 15 residues. The V end was cut by 4 bases, the J end by 4 bases, with 15 bases between. Germline V gene data show CDR1 as SGHTS and CDR2 as YDEGEE. CDR3 sequence: CASSPWTDRNQPQHF. Written as DNA, the CDR3 is TGTGCCAGCAGCCCATGGACAGATCGGAATCAGCCCCAGCATTTT.

Remarks on this clone: The same CDR3 is also encoded by other DNA sequences in this sample. CDR3 in amino acids: CASTGTLNSPLHF. CDR3 DNA sequence: TGTGCCAGTACAGGGACCCTTAATTCACCCCTCCACTTT. This chain joins TRBV10-3 and TRBJ1-6, with D possibly matching TRBD1 (6 bases). Germline CDR1 ENHRY, CDR2 SYGVKD. The germline V and J ends were trimmed by 10 bases and 6 bases, with 13 bases remaining between them. This CDR3 is built from 13 residues.

The chain uses TRBV29-1 and TRBJ1-2; D remains unclear. V shed 5 bases and J shed 3 bases, with 10 bases lying between them. Germline V gene lookup returns CDR1 SQVTM and CDR2 ANQGSEA. The CDR3 has 12 amino acids. CDR3 bases: TGCAGCGTTCATAGGGTACACTATGGCTACACCTTC. The encoded protein is CSVHRVHYGYTF. The complete variable domain, with remaining parts taken from reference TRBV29-1 and TRBJ1-2, reads SAVISQKPSRDICQRGTSLTIQCQVDSQVTMMFWYRQQPGQSLTLIATANQGSEATYESGFVIDKFPISRPNLTFSTLTVSNMSPEDSSIYLCSVHRVHYGYTFGSGTRLTVV.

This clone was recorded once. The rearrangement uses TRBV7-9 and TRBJ2-1; perhaps TRBD2 as D (6 bases). Trimming left V 1 base short and J 7 bases short, with 17 bases between. The CDR3 sequence is 16 residues long. Germline CDR1 SEHNR, CDR2 FQNEAQ (reference sequence). This chain's CDR3 is CASSLVSPGTWNEQFF. The CDR3 nucleotides read TGTGCCAGCAGCTTAGTATCCCCCGGGACTTGGAATGAGCAGTTCTTC.

The gene calls are TRBV3-1 (or the pseudogene TRBV3-2) and TRBJ1-3; D might be TRBD1 (6 bases). The V gene lost 4 bases and the J gene lost 0 bases, with 16 bases spanning the gap. Germline V gene lookup returns CDR1 LGHDT and CDR2 YNNKEL (reference sequence). This CDR3 comprises 17 residues. This CDR3 is CASSPTPRGHSGNTIYF. The CDR3, as DNA: TGTGCCAGCAGCCCAACCCCCAGGGGCCACTCTGGAAACACCATATATTTT.

V gene TRBV10-1 combines with J gene TRBJ1-6; 8 positions agree with TRBD1. Trimming took 7 bases from V and 5 from J; bases not matched to a gene: 4. The length of the CDR3 is 14 residues. CDR1 and CDR2 from the germline V gene are WNHNN and SYGVQD (reference sequence). CDR3 nucleotide sequence: TGCGCCAGCAACCTGGACAGGGATAATTCACCCCTCCACTTT. Translated: CASNLDRDNSPLHF.

J is TRBJ2-3 and V is TRBV6-6; D gene ambiguous. Trimming shortened V by 3 bases and J by 4 bases, and 8 bases separated the two germline ends. The CDR3 totals 13 residues. Per germline, CDR1 MNHNY and CDR2 SVGAGI (reference sequence). The CDR3 here is CASSYLTSDTQYF. In DNA, the CDR3 is TGTGCCAGCAGTTATCTCACTTCAGATACGCAGTATTTT.